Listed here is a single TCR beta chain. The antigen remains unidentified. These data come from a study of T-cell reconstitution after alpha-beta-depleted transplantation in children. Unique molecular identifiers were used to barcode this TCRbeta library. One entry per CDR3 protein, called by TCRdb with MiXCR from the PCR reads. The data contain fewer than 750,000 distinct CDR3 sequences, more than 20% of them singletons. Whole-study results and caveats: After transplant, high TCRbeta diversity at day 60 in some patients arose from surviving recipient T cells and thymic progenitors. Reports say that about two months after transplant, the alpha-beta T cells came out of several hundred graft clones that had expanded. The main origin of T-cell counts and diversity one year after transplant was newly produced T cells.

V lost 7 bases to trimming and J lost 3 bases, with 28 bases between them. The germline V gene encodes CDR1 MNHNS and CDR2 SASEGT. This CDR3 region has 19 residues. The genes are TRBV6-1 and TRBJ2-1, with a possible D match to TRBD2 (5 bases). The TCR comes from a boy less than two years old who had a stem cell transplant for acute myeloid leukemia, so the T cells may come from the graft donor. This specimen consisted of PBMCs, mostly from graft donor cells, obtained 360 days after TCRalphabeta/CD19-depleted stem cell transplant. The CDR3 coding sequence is TGTGCCAGCACTCTTAACTCGGGGATTTTTTTTGACGTCTACAATGAGCAGTTCTTC. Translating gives CASTLNSGIFFDVYNEQFF.